The 24 T cell receptor beta chains below were found in one sample sequenced in a study of blood T cell repertoires in COVID-19. Assay: immunoSEQ multiplex PCR; the TCRdb copy retains only in-frame clones and omits some. Here the sample spans about 300,000 clones, 88% being singletons. The sequenced sample consisted of peripheral blood. All receptors come from a woman aged 30 to 39 who had recovered from COVID-19.

V is TRBV7-2 and J is TRBJ1-2; 8 bases match TRBD1. The CDR3 runs 13 residues. Germline CDR1 SGHTA, CDR2 FQGNSA. Trimming took 6 bases from V and 7 from J; bases not matched to a gene: 7. The CDR3 DNA is TGTGCCAGCAGAGAGACAGGGGAATTTGGCTACACCTTC. Translated: CASRETGEFGYTF.

The chain couples TRBV9 to TRBJ1-2; the D gene is possibly TRBD1 (5 bases). The V gene lost 3 bases and the J gene lost 14 bases, with 14 bases spanning the gap. Germline assignment: CDR1 SGDLS and CDR2 YYNGEE. The CDR3 length is 11 residues. The CDR3 reads CASSALAGLTF. The CDR3 coding sequence is TGTGCCAGCAGCGCCCTGGCAGGGCTTACCTTC.

V and J are TRBV28 and TRBJ1-1; 9 positions agree with TRBD1. Germline CDR1 reads MDHEN; CDR2 reads SYDVKM. The CDR3 length is 15 residues. V gave up 6 bases and J gave up 3 bases; unmatched junction bases: 8. CDR3 in DNA: TGTGCCAGCAGGACAGGGGGGCGTTTGGACACTGAAGCTTTCTTT. Protein sequence: CASRTGGRLDTEAFF.

The genes are TRBV6-2 or TRBV6-3 and TRBJ1-6; no reliable D call. The CDR3 totals 15 residues. Deletions cut 7 bases from V and 5 bases from J, with 15 bases between. Germline CDR1 and CDR2: MNHEY and SVGEGT. In DNA form, the CDR3 reads TGTGCCAGCACCCCGTGGGAGCCAAATAATTCACCCCTCCACTTT. Translation: CASTPWEPNNSPLHF.

The rearrangement joins TRBV6-5 to TRBJ1-1, with 8 bases lining up with TRBD1. CDR1 is MNHEY and CDR2 is SVGAGI in the germline V gene. The CDR3 sequence is 14 residues long. J lost 1 base, V lost 7 bases, and 5 bases had no gene match. For the CDR3, the DNA is TGTGCCAGCACCCCGACAGGGGAGAACACTGAAGCTTTCTTT. Its protein is CASTPTGENTEAFF.

The chain is built from TRBV10-3 and TRBJ2-6, with 9 bases identical to TRBD1. From germline, CDR1 is ENHRY and CDR2 SYGVKD. This CDR3 spans 16 amino acids. The V gene end was trimmed by 8 bases and the J gene end by 0 bases; junction bases not matched to a gene: 5. The CDR3 coding sequence is TGTGCCATCGGCGGACAGGGGAGCTCTGGGGCCAACGTCCTGACTTTC. Translating it yields CAIGGQGSSGANVLTF.

J is TRBJ2-5 and V is TRBV5-1; D might be TRBD2 (6 bases). V was clipped by 2 bases and J by 5 bases, with 13 bases between them. In germline, CDR1 is SGHRS, CDR2 YFSETQ. CDR3 length: 14 amino acids. The CDR3 here is CASSFTSKMETQYF. In DNA form, the CDR3 reads TGCGCCAGCAGCTTTACTAGCAAGATGGAGACCCAGTACTTC.

The chain joins TRBV5-1 to TRBJ2-3, with 10 bases matching TRBD2. The CDR3 has 14 amino acids. V gave up 4 bases and J gave up 3 bases; unmatched junction bases: 2. CDR1 is SGHRS, CDR2 YFSETQ, per germline. For the CDR3, the DNA is TGCGCCAGCAGCCAGACTAGCGGGACAGATACGCAGTATTTT. The encoded protein is CASSQTSGTDTQYF.

In this sample, this clone turned up a few times. The rearrangement joins TRBV2 to TRBJ2-2; D possibly corresponds to TRBD2 (7 bases). Germline loops: CDR1 SNHLY, CDR2 FYNNEI. V lost 2 bases, J lost 4 bases, and 8 bases lay in between. The CDR3 is 14 amino acids. CDR3 DNA: TGTGCCAGCAGTGAACGGGGGGCCACCGGGGAGCTGTTTTTT. This encodes CASSERGATGELFF.

The CDR3 sequence: CASSVSSGGAQFF. For the CDR3, the DNA is TGTGCCAGCAGCGTGAGTAGCGGGGGGGCTCAGTTCTTC. The chain is built from TRBV9 and TRBJ2-1, with 11 bases aligning to TRBD2. Trimming at V came to 2 bases and at J to 13 bases, leaving 5 bases not matched to a gene. CDR3 length equals 13 residues. CDR1 is SGDLS, CDR2 YYNGEE, per germline.

The chain links TRBV7-2 to TRBJ2-3; 12 positions agree with TRBD2. Trimming cost V 0 bases and J 4 bases; bases outside gene matches: 5. Germline V gene sequence: CDR1 SGHTA, CDR2 FQGNSA. This CDR3 is built from 17 residues. For the CDR3, the DNA is TGTGCCAGCAGCTTAGCGATGACTAGCGGGGGCCCAGATACGCAGTATTTT. This translates into CASSLAMTSGGPDTQYF.

This clone was counted once. The rearrangement joins TRBV11-1 to TRBJ2-5; TRBD2 matches 8 bases. J lost 4 bases, V lost 5 bases, and 3 bases had no gene match. Germline V gene lookup returns CDR1 SGHAT and CDR2 FQDESV (reference sequence). The CDR3 extends over 13 amino acids. DNA of the CDR3: TGTGCCAGCAGCCGTCGGGGGGGAGAGACCCAGTACTTC. Encoded protein: CASSRRGGETQYF.

In its sample, this clone was seen once. Other DNA sequences in the same sample also yield this CDR3. DNA for the CDR3: TGTGCCAGCACTCTTACGGGGGGATCACCCCTCCACTTT. It translates to CASTLTGGSPLHF. This chain joins TRBV12-3 or TRBV12-4 and TRBJ1-6; a weak D match, TRBD1 (5 bases). V dropped 7 bases and J dropped 10 bases, with 14 bases sitting between them. The CDR3 sequence is 13 residues long.

This clone has only a few counts. This sequence joins TRBV7-8 and TRBJ1-2; TRBD1 might be the D (5 bases). Germline CDR1 SGHVS, CDR2 FQNEAQ. The V end lost 1 base, the J end lost 2 bases, and 14 bases lay between the germline ends. There are 16 residues in the CDR3. The CDR3 nucleotides are TGTGCCAGCAGCTTAGGGGGCAGTCTGAGAAACTATGGCTACACCTTC. The encoded protein is CASSLGGSLRNYGYTF.

This chain joins TRBV12-3 or TRBV12-4 and TRBJ1-2, with a tentative D call TRBD1 (6 bases). Trimming removed 3 bases from V and 4 bases from J, with 9 bases in between. CDR3 size: 13 residues. This chain's CDR3 is CASSLGRGYGYTF. The CDR3 DNA is TGTGCCAGCAGTTTGGGCAGGGGCTATGGCTACACCTTC.

This chain joins TRBV12-3 or TRBV12-4 and TRBJ1-2; the match to TRBD1 covers 7 bases. The CDR3 consists of 13 residues. J was trimmed by 4 bases and V by 6 bases; bases with no gene match: 5. In nucleotides, the CDR3 is TGTGCCAGCAGGGAGACAGGGATCTATGGCTACACCTTC. The encoded protein is CASRETGIYGYTF.

V gene TRBV5-1 combines with J gene TRBJ2-2, with TRBD2 matching over 13 bases. V dropped 4 bases and J dropped 7; count of bases not matched to a gene: 10. CDR1 is SGHRS and CDR2 is YFSETQ in the germline V gene. The CDR3 loop spans 17 amino acids. The CDR3 DNA follows: TGCGCCAGCAGCCCTGGACTAGCGGGGGCGAGGGGCGGGGAGCTGTTTTTT. This sequence encodes CASSPGLAGARGGELFF. Full variable domain (outside the CDR3, taken from reference TRBV5-1 and TRBJ2-2): KAGVTQTPRYLIKTRGQQVTLSCSPISGHRSVSWYQQTPGQGLQFLFEYFSETQRNKGNFPGRFSGRQFSNSRSEMNVSTLELGDSALYLCASSPGLAGARGGELFFGEGSRLTVL.

The rearrangement uses TRBV2 and TRBJ2-7; tentative D call: TRBD1 (6 bases). The V and J ends lost 3 bases and 2 bases respectively, with 11 bases between them. This CDR3 spans 14 amino acids. The V gene's germline CDR1 is SNHLY and CDR2 FYNNEI. The CDR3 spells CASSDQGSPYEQYF. The CDR3 region has the DNA TGTGCCAGCAGTGATCAGGGGTCCCCCTACGAGCAGTACTTC.

CDR3 residues: CASSLEHRVDEAFF. CDR3 nucleotides: TGTGCCAGCAGTTTAGAGCACAGGGTGGATGAAGCTTTCTTT. This sequence joins TRBV28 and TRBJ1-1, with D perhaps TRBD1 (6 bases). CDR1 is MDHEN, CDR2 SYDVKM, per germline. Trimming stripped 2 bases from V and 7 bases from J, with 14 bases between. The CDR3 is 14 residues long.

V usage is TRBV12-2 and J usage is TRBJ2-5; whether TRBD1, the table's D call, matches the DNA was not checked. TRBV12-2 is a pseudogene. This CDR3 is built from 13 residues. CDR3 in amino acids: CASRFNRVETQYF. The CDR3 nucleotides are TGTGCAAGTCGCTTCAACAGGGTGGAGACCCAGTACTTC.

This rearrangement joins TRBV6-6 to TRBJ2-7; a weak D match, TRBD1 (6 bases). V lost 7 bases, J lost 5 bases, and 21 bases lay in between. The germline V gene encodes CDR1 MNHNY and CDR2 SVGAGI (reference sequence). The CDR3 consists of 15 residues. In nucleotides, the CDR3 is TGTGCCAGCACCCGGACAGTCCTTAATGGGGACGAGCAGTACTTC. Encoded protein: CASTRTVLNGDEQYF.

The V and J genes are TRBV6-5 and TRBJ2-7, with 9 positions matching TRBD1. Germline V gene data show CDR1 as MNHEY and CDR2 as SVGAGI. The CDR3 extends over 13 amino acids. V dropped 8 bases and J dropped 4; count of bases not matched to a gene: 6. The CDR3 DNA reads TGTGCCAGCGCGGGACAGGGAGAATACGAGCAGTACTTC. The encoded protein is CASAGQGEYEQYF.

The genes are TRBV9 and TRBJ2-2; possible D gene TRBD2, 6 bases. V was shortened by 2 bases and J by 6 bases, with 17 bases between the two germline ends. The CDR3 covers 16 residues. Germline assignment: CDR1 SGDLS and CDR2 YYNGEE. The CDR3 region is CASSVGGRRVAGELFF. DNA for the CDR3: TGTGCCAGCAGCGTTGGGGGGAGGCGTGTGGCCGGGGAGCTGTTTTTT.

The chain links TRBV9 to TRBJ1-2; possibly TRBD1 for D (5 bases). The CDR3 is made up of 14 amino acids. CDR1 and CDR2 (germline): SGDLS, YYNGEE. V gave up 0 bases and J gave up 8 bases, with 14 bases separating them. The CDR3 nucleotides read TGTGCCAGCAGCGTAGGCGGGACCGGGGTAGGCTACACCTTC. Encoded protein: CASSVGGTGVGYTF.